Shown below are 5 T cell receptor beta chains from a single sample sequenced in a study of shared clonotypes between healthy human individuals. TCRdb's copy holds only in-frame clones and misses some; the assay was immunoSEQ multiplex PCR. In the table there are millions of clones, roughly 94% of which are singletons. Sequencing was performed on naive CD4+ T cells sorted from blood. Subset in this sample: CD45RA+ positively selected. The receptors come from a man younger than 35 in good health.

V and J are TRBV9 and TRBJ2-1, with 9 bases aligning to TRBD2. Germline V gene sequence: CDR1 SGDLS, CDR2 YYNGEE. CDR3 length: 17 amino acids. V was pared by 5 bases and J by 2 bases, with 11 bases of the junction left unmatched. CDR3 sequence reads: CASSRTDSGGPYNEQFF. In nucleotides, the CDR3 is TGTGCCAGCAGTAGGACCGATAGCGGGGGACCCTACAATGAGCAGTTCTTC.

This clone came up once. The rearrangement links TRBV19 to TRBJ1-2; 8 nucleotides line up with TRBD1. The V segment lost 5 bases and the J segment 3 bases; nucleotides outside the gene matches: 8. The germline V gene encodes CDR1 LNHDA and CDR2 SQIVND (reference sequence). The CDR3 covers 15 residues. The CDR3 here is CASSSTGQADYGYTF. The CDR3 region has the DNA TGTGCCAGTAGTTCAACGGGACAGGCGGACTATGGCTACACCTTC.

Points on this clone: The sample carries other DNA sequences with the same CDR3. This sequence joins TRBV9 and TRBJ2-2, with unresolved D. Germline assignment: CDR1 SGDLS and CDR2 YYNGEE. V lost 0 bases to trimming and J lost 5 bases, with 8 bases between them. This CDR3 spans 14 amino acids. The CDR3 sequence is CASSVAPGTGELFF. CDR3 DNA sequence: TGTGCCAGCAGCGTAGCCCCCGGGACCGGGGAGCTGTTTTTT.

The CDR3 sequence is CASSPERNTEAFF. For the CDR3, the DNA is TGTGCCAGCAGCCCCGAGAGGAACACTGAAGCTTTCTTT. The V and J genes are TRBV7-9 and TRBJ1-1, with unresolved D. This CDR3 spans 13 amino acids. Germline V gene lookup returns CDR1 SEHNR and CDR2 FQNEAQ (reference sequence). The V and J ends lost 5 bases and 1 base respectively, with 8 bases between them. Variable domain in full (rest from reference TRBV7-9 and TRBJ1-1): DTGVSQNPRHKITKRGQNVTFRCDPISEHNRLYWYRQTLGQGPEFLTYFQNEAQLEKSRLLSDRFSAERPKGSFSTLEIQRTEQGDSAMYLCASSPERNTEAFFGQGTRLTVV.

This sequence joins TRBV18 and TRBJ2-7, with 8 nucleotides matching TRBD1. Germline values: CDR1 KGHSH, CDR2 LQKENI. CDR3 size: 14 residues. Germline trimming cut 4 bases from V and 2 bases from J; bases unmatched to any gene: 4. CDR3 in DNA: TGTGCCAGCTCACGGGACAGGCAAGCCTACGAGCAGTACTTC. It codes for CASSRDRQAYEQYF. Full variable domain (remainder filled in from reference TRBV18 and TRBJ2-7): NAGVMQNPRHLVRRRGQEARLRCSPMKGHSHVYWYRQLPEEGLKFMVYLQKENIIDESGMPKERFSAEFPKEGPSILRIQQVVRGDSAAYFCASSRDRQAYEQYFGPGTRLTVT.